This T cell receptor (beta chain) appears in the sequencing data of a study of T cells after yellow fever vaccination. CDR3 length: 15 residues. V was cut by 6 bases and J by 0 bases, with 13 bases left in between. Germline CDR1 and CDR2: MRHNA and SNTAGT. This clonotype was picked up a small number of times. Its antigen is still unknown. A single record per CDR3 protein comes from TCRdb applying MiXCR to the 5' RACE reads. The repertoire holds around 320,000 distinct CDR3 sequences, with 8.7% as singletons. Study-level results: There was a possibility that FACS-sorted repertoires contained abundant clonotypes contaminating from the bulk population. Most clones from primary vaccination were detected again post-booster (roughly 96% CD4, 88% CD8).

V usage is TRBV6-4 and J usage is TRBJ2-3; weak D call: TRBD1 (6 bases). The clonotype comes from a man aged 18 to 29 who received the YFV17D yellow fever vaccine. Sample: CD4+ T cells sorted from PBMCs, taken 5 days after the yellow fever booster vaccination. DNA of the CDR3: TGTGCCAGCAGCAGGGCAGGGGCTAGCACAGATACGCAGTATTTT. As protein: CASSRAGASTDTQYF.